What follows describes a single T cell receptor beta chain. In its sample, this clone was seen once. Which antigen it targets is not known. No much larger clonotype is one base removed from it; base qualities were not supplied. This specimen comes from a study of shared clonotypes between healthy human individuals (dated by TCRdb to 2020 to 2022). For the wider study: The cohort comprised a couple of women and a few men aged 18 to 49 years. The study deeply sequenced blood TCR repertoires of about five healthy adults to estimate repertoire size and the extent of clonotype sharing between individuals. Libraries were prepared and TCR repertoires were sequenced by different laboratories using diverse techniques, in order to increase sequencing depth and limit assay-specific biases. Between about 0.8 and 9 billion PBMCs per donor were obtained by leukapheresis.

Healthy HIV-negative adults with no recently reported acute infections or vaccinations were included as donors. All donors were Caucasian adults living in Nashville, Tennessee, USA. For unsorted samples, 90 million or so PBMCs were counted and genomic DNA was extracted with the QIAamp DNA Blood Mini kit. Blood was obtained by leukapheresis, after which PBMCs were separated by Ficoll-Histopaque density gradient centrifugation and cryopreserved in liquid nitrogen vapor phase. Using the deep immunoSEQ assay, TCR CDR3 regions were amplified from genomic DNA by multiplex PCR. Extracted genomic DNA from each cell subset was spread evenly across all wells of several immunoSEQ 96-well plates, with each plate serving as a replicate. For unsorted PBMC, around 290 ng of genomic DNA, equivalent to about 30,000 T cell genomes, went into each replicate PCR. Ten immunoSEQ deep assay plates were used to sequence unsorted PBMC genomic DNA. The purified libraries were quantified using a Qubit 3.0 fluorometer, sized with a Bioanalyzer 2100, and then quantified again using the KAPA Library Quantification kit. Each immunoSEQ 96-well plate was sequenced on its own single-read 150-cycle Illumina NextSeq 550 flow cell. The authors' pipeline ran thus. Because the immunoSEQ output included only junctional sequences and no quality scores, the filtering could not be the same as the filtering used for full-length reads. To assign V/J genes and CDR3, sequences were annotated against IMGT germline references using PyIR, a Python wrapper for IgBLAST v1.9. Reads were removed for weak V/J assignments (E-value above 1e-6), missing CDR3, stop codons, out-of-frame junctions, or ambiguous translated residues. V3J clonotypes were defined as sequences sharing the same inferred V gene, J gene, and CDR3 amino acid sequence. The percentage overlap between two repertoires was calculated by dividing the number of shared unique clonotypes by the size of the smaller repertoire. Richness of each repertoire was evaluated using RTK rarefaction, the Chao1 estimator, and Recon v2.1 estimates of unobserved clonotypes. Here the immuneACCESS table is served through TCRdb, limited to in-frame sequences with V and J called. Missing clones are a known gap in these copies; in checked studies unresolved V genes cover under half, and the rest lacks a known reason. The DNA gave D and trimming, while V, J and clone size come from that table. The sample table lists more than 450,000 clones, 79% of them with a count of one. The top ten constitute approximately 13% of the sample.

The V and J ends are trimmed by 7 bases and 7 bases, leaving 20 bases between them. Inclusive of the bounding cysteine and phenylalanine, the CDR3 is 15 residues long. The read is trimmed to its CDR3 DNA, 45 bases read in frame from base 1. From a lookup of the germline V gene, CDR1 and CDR2 are MDHEN and SYDVKM. The paper's findings and limits, for the study overall: Sampling was limited to blood, and TCR repertoires in tissue likely differ from TCR repertoires in blood. The small number of donors limited the genetic and exposure-history diversity represented. Based on pairwise subsampling, the degree of clonotype sharing among donors was expected to be affected by sequencing depth.

This sequence originates from a middle-aged woman in good health. Some clones in this sample may be carry-over from other donors' samples. The sequencing sample was made of PBMCs. In this chain, TRBV28 is recombined with TRBJ2-1; no D segment can be confidently identified. The CDR3 region has the sequence CASTPVRLPKNEQFF. Here is the DNA: TGTGCCAGCACCCCGGTGAGACTCCCCAAAAATGAGCAGTTCTTC.